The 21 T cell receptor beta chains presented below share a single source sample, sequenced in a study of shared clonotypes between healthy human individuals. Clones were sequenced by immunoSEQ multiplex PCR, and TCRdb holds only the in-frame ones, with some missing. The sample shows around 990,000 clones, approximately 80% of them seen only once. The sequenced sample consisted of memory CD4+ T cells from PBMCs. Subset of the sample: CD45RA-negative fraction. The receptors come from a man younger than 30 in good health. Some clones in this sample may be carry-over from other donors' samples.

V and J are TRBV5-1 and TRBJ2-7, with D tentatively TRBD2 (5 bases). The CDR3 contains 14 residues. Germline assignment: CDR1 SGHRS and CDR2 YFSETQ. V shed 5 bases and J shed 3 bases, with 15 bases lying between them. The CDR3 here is CASRVGSSIYEQYF. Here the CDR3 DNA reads TGCGCCAGCAGGGTCGGGTCTAGCATCTACGAGCAGTACTTC.

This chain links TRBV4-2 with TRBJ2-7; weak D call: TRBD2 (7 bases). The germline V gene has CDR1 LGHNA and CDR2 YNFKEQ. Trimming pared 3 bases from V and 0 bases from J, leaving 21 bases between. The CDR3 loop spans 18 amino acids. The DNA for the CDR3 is TGTGCCAGCAGCCACCAGAAGGGGGGAAGCGGGGCCTCCTACGAGCAGTACTTC. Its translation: CASSHQKGGSGASYEQYF.

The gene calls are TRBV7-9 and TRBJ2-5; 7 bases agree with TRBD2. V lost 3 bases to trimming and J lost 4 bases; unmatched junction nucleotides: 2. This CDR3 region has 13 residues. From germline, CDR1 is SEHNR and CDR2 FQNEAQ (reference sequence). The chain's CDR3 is CASSFWGGETQYF. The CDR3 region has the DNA TGTGCCAGCAGCTTCTGGGGGGGAGAGACCCAGTACTTC.

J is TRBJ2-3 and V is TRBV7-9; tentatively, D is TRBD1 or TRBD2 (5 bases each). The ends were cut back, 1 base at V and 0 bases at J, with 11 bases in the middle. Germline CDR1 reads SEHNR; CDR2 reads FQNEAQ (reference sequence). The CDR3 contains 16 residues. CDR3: CASSLGDGPSTDTQYF. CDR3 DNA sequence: TGTGCCAGCAGCTTAGGGGACGGACCGAGCACAGATACGCAGTATTTT.

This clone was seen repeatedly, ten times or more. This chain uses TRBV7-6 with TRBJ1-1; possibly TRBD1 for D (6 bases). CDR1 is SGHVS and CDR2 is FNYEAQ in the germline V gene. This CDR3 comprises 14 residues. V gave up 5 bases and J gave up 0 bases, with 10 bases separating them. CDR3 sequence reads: CASSPTGLNTEAFF. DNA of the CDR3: TGTGCCAGCAGCCCGACAGGCCTGAACACTGAAGCTTTCTTT.

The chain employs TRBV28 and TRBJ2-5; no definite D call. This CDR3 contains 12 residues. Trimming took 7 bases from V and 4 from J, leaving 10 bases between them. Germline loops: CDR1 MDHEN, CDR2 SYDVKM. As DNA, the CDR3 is TGTGCCAGCACCTTGGACGCAGAGACCCAGTACTTC. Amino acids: CASTLDAETQYF.

This CDR3 is CASRDSGNSNEKLFF. The CDR3, as DNA: TGTGCCAGCAGAGATTCAGGGAATAGTAATGAAAAACTGTTTTTT. This chain joins TRBV6-1 and TRBJ1-4; maybe TRBD1 (5 bases). Germline loops: CDR1 MNHNS, CDR2 SASEGT. Trimming cost V 6 bases and J 4 bases, with 15 bases left between them. The CDR3 spans 15 residues.

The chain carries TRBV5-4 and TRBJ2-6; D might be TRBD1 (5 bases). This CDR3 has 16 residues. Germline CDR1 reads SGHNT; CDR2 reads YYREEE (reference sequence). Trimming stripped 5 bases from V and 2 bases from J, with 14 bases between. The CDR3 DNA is TGTGCCAGCAGTCCACCCCCAGGGACTGGGGCCAACGTCCTGACTTTC. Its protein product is CASSPPPGTGANVLTF.

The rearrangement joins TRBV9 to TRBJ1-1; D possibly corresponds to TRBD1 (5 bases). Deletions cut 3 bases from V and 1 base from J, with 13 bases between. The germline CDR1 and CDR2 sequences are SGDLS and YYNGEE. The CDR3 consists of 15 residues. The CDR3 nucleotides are TGTGCCAGCAGCGGGGGAGACAGATGGAACACTGAAGCTTTCTTT. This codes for CASSGGDRWNTEAFF. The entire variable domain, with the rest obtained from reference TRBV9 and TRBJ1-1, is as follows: DSGVTQTPKHLITATGQRVTLRCSPRSGDLSVYWYQQSLDQGLQFLIQYYNGEERAKGNILERFSAQQFPDLHSELNLSSLELGDSALYFCASSGGDRWNTEAFFGQGTRLTVV.

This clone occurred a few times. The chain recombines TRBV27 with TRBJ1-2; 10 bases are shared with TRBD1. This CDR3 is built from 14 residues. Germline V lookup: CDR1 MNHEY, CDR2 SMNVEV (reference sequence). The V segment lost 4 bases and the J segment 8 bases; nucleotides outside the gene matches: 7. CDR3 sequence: CASSSLRTGGGYTF. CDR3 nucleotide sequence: TGTGCCAGCAGTTCCCTCCGGACAGGGGGAGGCTACACCTTC.

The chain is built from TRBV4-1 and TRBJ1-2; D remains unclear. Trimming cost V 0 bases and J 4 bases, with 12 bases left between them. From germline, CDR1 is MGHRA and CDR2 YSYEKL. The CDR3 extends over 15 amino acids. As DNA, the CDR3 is TGCGCCAGCAGCCAAGACAGCTTCCCATTCTATGGCTACACCTTC. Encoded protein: CASSQDSFPFYGYTF.

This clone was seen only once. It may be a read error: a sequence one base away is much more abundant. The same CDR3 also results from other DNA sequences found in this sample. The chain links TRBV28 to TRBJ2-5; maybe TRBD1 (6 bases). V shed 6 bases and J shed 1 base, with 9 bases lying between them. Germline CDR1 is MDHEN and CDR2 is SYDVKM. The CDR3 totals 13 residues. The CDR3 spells CASSLGGQETQYF. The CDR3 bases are TGTGCCAGCAGCTTAGGGGGCCAAGAGACCCAGTACTTC.

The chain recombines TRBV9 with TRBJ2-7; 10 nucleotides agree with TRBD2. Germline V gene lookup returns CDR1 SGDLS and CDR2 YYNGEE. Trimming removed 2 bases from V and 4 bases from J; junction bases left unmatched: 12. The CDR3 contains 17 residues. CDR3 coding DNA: TGTGCCAGCAGCGTCGGGGCTAGCGGGAGATGGGAGTACGAGCAGTACTTC. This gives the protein CASSVGASGRWEYEQYF.

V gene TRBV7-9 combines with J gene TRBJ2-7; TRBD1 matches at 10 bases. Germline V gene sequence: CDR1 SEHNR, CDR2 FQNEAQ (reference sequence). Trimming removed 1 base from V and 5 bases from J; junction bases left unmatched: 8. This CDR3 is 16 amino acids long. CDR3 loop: CASSLDAGQGSHEQYF. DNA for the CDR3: TGTGCCAGCAGCTTAGATGCGGGACAGGGGTCCCACGAGCAGTACTTC.

In nucleotides, the CDR3 is TGTGCCAGCAGTGCCTACTCTGAGGGGCGCCCCGGGGAGCTGTTTTTT. Protein product: CASSAYSEGRPGELFF. The chain is built from TRBV28 and TRBJ2-2; D is tentatively TRBD1 or TRBD2 (5 bases each). Trimming cost V 5 bases and J 6 bases, with 19 bases left between them. The CDR3 extends over 16 amino acids. Germline V CDR1 and CDR2: MDHEN, SYDVKM.

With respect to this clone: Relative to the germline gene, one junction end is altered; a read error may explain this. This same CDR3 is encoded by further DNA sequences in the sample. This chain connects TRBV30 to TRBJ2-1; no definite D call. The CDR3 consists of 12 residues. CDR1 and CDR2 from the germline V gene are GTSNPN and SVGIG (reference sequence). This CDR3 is CAWSGGGDEQFF. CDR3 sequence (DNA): TGTGCATGGAGTGGTGGTGGGGATGAGCAGTTCTTC.

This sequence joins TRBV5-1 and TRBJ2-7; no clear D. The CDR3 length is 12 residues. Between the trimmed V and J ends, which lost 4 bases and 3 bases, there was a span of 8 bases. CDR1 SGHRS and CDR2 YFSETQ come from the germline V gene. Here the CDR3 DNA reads TGCGCCAGCAGCACGGAAGGCTACGAGCAGTACTTC. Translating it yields CASSTEGYEQYF.

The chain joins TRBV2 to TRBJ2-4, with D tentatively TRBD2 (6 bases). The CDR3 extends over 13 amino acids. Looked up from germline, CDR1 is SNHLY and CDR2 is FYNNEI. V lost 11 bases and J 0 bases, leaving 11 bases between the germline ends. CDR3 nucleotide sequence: TGTGCCGGAGAGCGGGTAGCCAAAAACATTCAGTACTTC. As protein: CAGERVAKNIQYF.

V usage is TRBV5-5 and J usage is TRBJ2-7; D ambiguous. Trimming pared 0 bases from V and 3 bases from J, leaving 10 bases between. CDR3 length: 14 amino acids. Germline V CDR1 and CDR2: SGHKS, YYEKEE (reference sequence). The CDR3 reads CASSLGHGDYEQYF. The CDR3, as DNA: TGTGCCAGCAGCTTGGGACATGGAGACTACGAGCAGTACTTC. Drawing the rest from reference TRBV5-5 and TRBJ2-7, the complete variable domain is DAGVTQSPTHLIKTRGQQVTLRCSPISGHKSVSWYQQVLGQGPQFIFQYYEKEERGRGNFPDRFSARQFPNYSSELNVNALLLGDSALYLCASSLGHGDYEQYFGPGTRLTVT.

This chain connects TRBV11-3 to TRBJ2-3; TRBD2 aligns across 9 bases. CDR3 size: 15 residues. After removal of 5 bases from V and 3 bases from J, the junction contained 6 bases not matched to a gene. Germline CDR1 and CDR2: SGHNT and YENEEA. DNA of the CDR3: TGTGCCAGCAGCCGCGGCGGGAGGGGGACAGATACGCAGTATTTT. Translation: CASSRGGRGTDTQYF.

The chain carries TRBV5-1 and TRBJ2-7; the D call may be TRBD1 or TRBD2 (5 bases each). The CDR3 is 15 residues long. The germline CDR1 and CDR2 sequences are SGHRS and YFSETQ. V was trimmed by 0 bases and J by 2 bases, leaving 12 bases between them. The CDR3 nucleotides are TGCGCCAGCAGCTTGGTTCCGGGGACCGCCTACGAGCAGTACTTC. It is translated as CASSLVPGTAYEQYF.